What follows are 29 T cell receptor beta chains derived from one specimen sequenced in a study of blood T cell repertoires in COVID-19. Profiled with immunoSEQ multiplex PCR; TCRdb holds only in-frame clones, not every one. Altogether about 150,000 clones are present, roughly nine tenths being singletons, with the ten largest covering 0.45% to 0.65%. The sample was peripheral blood. The origin of the receptors is a man in his forties or fifties with acute or convalescent COVID-19.

This sequence joins TRBV4-1 and TRBJ1-1; D is possibly TRBD1 (5 bases). CDR1 MGHRA and CDR2 YSYEKL come from the germline V gene. There are 12 residues in the CDR3. Between the trimmed V and J ends, which lost 11 bases and 1 base, there was a span of 11 bases. The CDR3 nucleotides are TGCGCCGGGGGGGACGGGAACACTGAAGCTTTCTTT. This encodes CAGGDGNTEAFF.

This chain joins TRBV3-1 (or the pseudogene TRBV3-2) and TRBJ2-2; 7 bases map to TRBD2. Germline-derived CDR1 and CDR2 are LGHDT and YNNKEL (reference sequence). V shed 5 bases, J shed 7 bases, and the junction held 10 bases outside the gene matches. The CDR3 runs 15 residues. The CDR3 sequence: CASSSGLGFVGELFF. CDR3 nucleotide sequence: TGTGCCAGCAGCAGCGGACTAGGCTTTGTCGGGGAGCTGTTTTTT.

The chain combines TRBV5-1 with TRBJ1-1, with no clear D. V gave up 0 bases and J gave up 6 bases, with 9 bases separating them. Germline CDR1 is SGHRS and CDR2 is YFSETQ. The CDR3 has 13 amino acids. The CDR3 loop is CASSLGSLSEAFF. The CDR3 DNA sequence: TGCGCCAGCAGCTTGGGTAGTTTATCTGAAGCTTTCTTT.

The V gene is TRBV10-1, the J gene TRBJ1-2, with D possibly TRBD1 on 5 matching bases. Germline assignment: CDR1 WNHNN and CDR2 SYGVQD (reference sequence). The length of the CDR3 is 13 residues. V shed 0 bases and J shed 3 bases, with 5 bases lying between them. This chain's CDR3 is CASSESGDYGYTF. In DNA, the CDR3 is TGCGCCAGCAGTGAGTCAGGGGACTATGGCTACACCTTC.

V gene TRBV3-1 (or the pseudogene TRBV3-2) combines with J gene TRBJ2-2; 10 positions agree with TRBD1. This CDR3 comprises 16 residues. Germline lookup yields CDR1 LGHDT and CDR2 YNNKEL (reference sequence). V shed 8 bases, J shed 6 bases, and the junction held 12 bases outside the gene matches. The CDR3 protein is CASAAPGQGISGELFF. DNA of the CDR3: TGTGCCAGCGCCGCGCCGGGACAGGGGATTTCCGGGGAGCTGTTTTTT.

The chain joins TRBV19 to TRBJ2-7, with a possible D match to TRBD1 (5 bases). Germline CDR1 reads LNHDA; CDR2 reads SQIVND (reference sequence). V was trimmed by 0 bases and J by 12 bases, leaving 12 bases between them. The CDR3 runs to 12 residues. CDR3 in amino acids: CASSIDPRARYF. CDR3 coding DNA: TGTGCCAGTAGTATAGACCCCAGGGCTCGGTACTTC.

Worth noting for this clone: One end of the junction does not line up with germline, which may come from a read error. The V call is TRBV10-3, the J call TRBJ2-1, with TRBD2 matching over 7 bases. The CDR3 length is 12 residues. Looked up from germline, CDR1 is ENHRY and CDR2 is SYGVKD. The CDR3 region is CAISESGTAGVF. The DNA of the CDR3 is TGTGCCATCAGTGAGTCTGGGACCGCGGGGGTCTTC.

CDR3 sequence: CASSIREQGAQPQHF. The DNA of the CDR3 is TGTGCCAGTAGTATCCGCGAGCAGGGCGCGCAGCCCCAGCATTTT. V is TRBV19 and J is TRBJ1-5, with a weak D call TRBD1 (5 bases). The V end lost 3 bases, the J end lost 7 bases, and 16 bases lay between the germline ends. The CDR3 has 15 amino acids. Looked up from germline, CDR1 is LNHDA and CDR2 is SQIVND (reference sequence).

The chain recombines TRBV7-3 with TRBJ2-6, with unresolved D. Germline V lookup: CDR1 SGHTA, CDR2 FQGTGA. V lost 4 bases and J 0 bases, leaving 7 bases between the germline ends. This CDR3 spans 15 amino acids. The CDR3 is CASSSRHSGANVLTF. DNA of the CDR3: TGTGCCAGCAGCTCGCGGCACTCTGGGGCCAACGTCCTGACTTTC.

The rearrangement links TRBV24-1 to TRBJ1-1, with D possibly being TRBD1 (5 bases). CDR1 and CDR2 from the germline V gene are KGHDR and SFDVKD. The CDR3 consists of 11 residues. Deletions cut 6 bases from V and 8 bases from J, with 9 bases between. Here the CDR3 reads CATSWGGEAFF. CDR3 bases: TGTGCCACCAGTTGGGGGGGGGAAGCTTTCTTT.

The V and J genes are TRBV4-2 and TRBJ2-3; 7 positions match TRBD1. Germline CDR1 is LGHNA and CDR2 is YNFKEQ. V was pared by 1 base and J by 2 bases, with 3 bases of the junction left unmatched. The CDR3 runs 15 residues. In nucleotides, the CDR3 is TGTGCCAGCAGCCAAGGGCAGGGGGACACAGATACGCAGTATTTT. Residues: CASSQGQGDTDTQYF.

The chain carries TRBV19 and TRBJ2-4, with 9 bases identical to TRBD2. This CDR3 region has 14 residues. Germline CDR1 reads LNHDA; CDR2 reads SQIVND (reference sequence). J was trimmed by 6 bases and V by 7 bases; bases with no gene match: 7. This chain's CDR3 is CASNVAGAPNIQYF. The CDR3 nucleotides read TGTGCCAGTAATGTAGCGGGAGCTCCAAACATTCAGTACTTC.

V is TRBV11-2 and J is TRBJ2-1; D might be TRBD2 (6 bases). This CDR3 has 15 residues. Germline V gives CDR1 SGHAT, CDR2 FQNNGV. V was clipped by 4 bases and J by 3 bases, with 13 bases between them. CDR3 in amino acids: CASSSPGLSYNEQFF. CDR3 in DNA: TGTGCCAGCAGCTCTCCGGGACTGAGCTACAATGAGCAGTTCTTC.

The rearrangement joins TRBV6-5 to TRBJ1-2, with D hard to call. The germline V gene has CDR1 MNHEY and CDR2 SVGAGI. V was pared by 4 bases and J by 4 bases, with 7 bases between. This CDR3 comprises 12 residues. The CDR3 DNA reads as TGTGCCAGCAGTTCTCGGAGCTATGGCTACACCTTC. Translation: CASSSRSYGYTF.

Turning to this clone: The same CDR3 also results from other DNA sequences found in this sample. The rearrangement links TRBV11-2 to TRBJ1-1; D is unresolved. The V and J ends lost 1 base and 1 base respectively, with 7 bases between them. The CDR3 length is 14 residues. Germline CDR1 SGHAT, CDR2 FQNNGV. The CDR3 coding sequence is TGTGCCAGCAGCTTAGGTGGAGGGAACACTGAAGCTTTCTTT. Translated, it gives CASSLGGGNTEAFF.

The chain is built from TRBV27 and TRBJ2-7; 9 bases line up with TRBD1. With V trimmed by 6 bases and J by 3 bases, 3 bases remained unmatched. CDR1 is MNHEY and CDR2 is SMNVEV in the germline V gene (reference sequence). This CDR3 spans 13 amino acids. CDR3 protein: CASRGQGSYEQYF. The CDR3 DNA is TGTGCCAGCAGGGGACAGGGAAGCTACGAGCAGTACTTC.

The chain couples TRBV7-2 to TRBJ1-5; tentatively, D is TRBD1 (6 bases). The CDR3 is 16 amino acids. CDR1 is SGHTA, CDR2 FQGNSA, per germline. With 5 bases removed from V and 2 bases from J, the gap between germline ends came to 16 bases. Here the CDR3 reads CASSQEGGLGNQPQHF. DNA of the CDR3: TGTGCCAGCAGCCAAGAAGGGGGTTTGGGCAATCAGCCCCAGCATTTT.

The J gene is TRBJ2-5, the V gene TRBV9; possibly TRBD1 for D (5 bases). CDR1 is SGDLS and CDR2 is YYNGEE in the germline V gene. Trimming left V 4 bases short and J 1 base short, with 17 bases between. This CDR3 has 16 residues. The DNA of the CDR3 is TGTGCCAGCAGCCCGAGAGGACAAGGAGTCCAAGAGACCCAGTACTTC. Protein: CASSPRGQGVQETQYF.

This chain joins TRBV18 and TRBJ1-2; TRBD1 matches 10 bases. The CDR3 runs 18 residues. The trim removed 3 bases at V and 2 bases at J, leaving 12 bases unmatched. Per the germline V gene, CDR1 is KGHSH and CDR2 is LQKENI. CDR3 in amino acids: CASSPTTGTGEANYGYTF. As DNA, the CDR3 is TGTGCCAGCTCACCCACTACCGGGACAGGGGAGGCAAACTATGGCTACACCTTC.

The CDR3: CASSEISGSETQYF. CDR3 bases: TGTGCCAGCAGTGAGATTAGCGGGAGTGAGACCCAGTACTTC. This chain links TRBV2 with TRBJ2-5; 9 bases are a match to TRBD2. CDR3 length equals 14 residues. Per germline, CDR1 SNHLY and CDR2 FYNNEI. V trimming: 3 bases; J trimming: 5 bases; junction bases outside the gene matches: 4.

The J gene is TRBJ2-4, the V gene TRBV30; maybe TRBD2 (5 bases). Deletions cut 4 bases from V and 0 bases from J, with 13 bases between. Germline V gene sequence: CDR1 GTSNPN, CDR2 SVGIG (reference sequence). CDR3 length: 15 residues. CDR3 nucleotides: TGTGCCTGGACAGAAAAGACTATAGCCAAAAACATTCAGTACTTC. It encodes CAWTEKTIAKNIQYF.

The chain links TRBV28 to TRBJ1-2, with 9 bases identical to TRBD1. Germline V gives CDR1 MDHEN, CDR2 SYDVKM. CDR3 size: 16 residues. J gave up 7 bases and V 8 bases, and 17 bases lay outside the gene matches. DNA for the CDR3: TGTGCCAGCTCAAAAAGAGGGACAGGGAACTTTTCTGGCTACACCTTC. Translated: CASSKRGTGNFSGYTF.

This clone was found once. The chain couples TRBV30 to TRBJ1-3; a weak D match, TRBD1 (5 bases). This CDR3 spans 15 amino acids. Trimming left V 1 base short and J 5 bases short, with 15 bases between. In germline, CDR1 is GTSNPN, CDR2 SVGIG (reference sequence). The CDR3 sequence is CAWSEGGTYRNTIYF. CDR3 in DNA: TGTGCCTGGAGTGAGGGCGGGACCTATAGAAACACCATATATTTT.

The V gene is TRBV9, the J gene TRBJ2-3; 8 positions agree with TRBD1. Germline values: CDR1 SGDLS, CDR2 YYNGEE. The CDR3 extends over 15 amino acids. Losses at the gene ends were 0 bases for V and 6 bases for J; bases not matched to a gene: 6. CDR3 bases: TGTGCCAGCAGCGTAGCGGTGACAGGGGCGGATACGCAGTATTTT. Translating gives CASSVAVTGADTQYF.

The V and J genes are TRBV13 and TRBJ2-7; 8 positions agree with TRBD2. The J segment lost 4 bases and the V segment lost 5 bases, leaving 10 bases of the junction unmatched. The CDR3 consists of 15 residues. Germline CDR1 reads PRHDT; CDR2 reads FYEKMQ (reference sequence). The CDR3 reads CASSPSGGEFYEQYV. The CDR3 coding sequence is TGTGCCAGCAGCCCCTCCGGGGGGGAATTTTACGAGCAGTACGTC.

J is TRBJ2-1 and V is TRBV6-2 or TRBV6-3; 8 bases agree with TRBD1. The CDR3 totals 13 residues. The ends lost 5 bases at V and 9 bases at J; junction bases unmatched: 6. Germline CDR1 MNHEY, CDR2 SVGEGT. The CDR3 DNA sequence: TGTGCCAGCAGTCCGTCAGGGGGCCCTGAGCAGTTCTTC. Amino acids: CASSPSGGPEQFF.

This clone appeared once. This rearrangement joins TRBV5-1 to TRBJ2-1; 11 nucleotides line up with TRBD2. The CDR3 has 18 amino acids. Per germline, CDR1 SGHRS and CDR2 YFSETQ. J lost 1 base, V lost 4 bases, and 10 bases had no gene match. The CDR3 loop is CASSLEPTSGSSYNEQFF. The DNA of the CDR3 is TGCGCCAGCAGCCTCGAGCCTACTAGCGGGAGTTCCTACAATGAGCAGTTCTTC. The full variable domain, completed using reference TRBV5-1 and TRBJ2-1, is KAGVTQTPRYLIKTRGQQVTLSCSPISGHRSVSWYQQTPGQGLQFLFEYFSETQRNKGNFPGRFSGRQFSNSRSEMNVSTLELGDSALYLCASSLEPTSGSSYNEQFFGPGTRLTVL.

J is TRBJ2-3 and V is TRBV28; the match to TRBD2 covers 7 bases. Germline V gene sequence: CDR1 MDHEN, CDR2 SYDVKM. This CDR3 contains 16 residues. After removal of 6 bases from V and 0 bases from J, the junction contained 9 bases not matched to a gene. CDR3: CASSPLRGRSTDTQYF. The CDR3 DNA is TGTGCCAGCAGCCCCCTGCGGGGGAGAAGCACAGATACGCAGTATTTT.

The V call is TRBV28, the J call TRBJ1-5; the D gene is possibly TRBD1 (5 bases). CDR3 size: 15 residues. The germline V gene encodes CDR1 MDHEN and CDR2 SYDVKM. Trimming took off 3 bases at V and 4 bases at J, with 13 bases between the two ends. CDR3 nucleotide sequence: TGTGCCAGCAGTTTGTCAGTACAGGTGAATCAGCCCCAGCATTTT. Translation: CASSLSVQVNQPQHF. The full variable domain, with the rest looked up from reference TRBV28 and TRBJ1-5, is DVKVTQSSRYLVKRTGEKVFLECVQDMDHENMFWYRQDPGLGLRLIYFSYDVKMKEKGDIPEGYSVSREKKERFSLILESASTNQTSMYLCASSLSVQVNQPQHFGDGTRLSIL.